Ten or more counts support the clone carrying this TCR beta chain. One end of the junction varies from germline; a read error may be responsible. The source of the sample is a study of neurological immune-mediated disorders. TCRdb used MiXCR to reprocess the 5' RACE reads, holding one entry per CDR3 protein. Among approximately 30,000 distinct CDR3 sequences, about 6.2% were seen once, and the ten largest hold about 8.1%. The CDR3 has 12 residues. The V gene's germline CDR1 is SQVTM and CDR2 ANQGSEA. This chain connects TRBV29-1 to TRBJ1-1, with a weak D call TRBD1 (6 bases). The sequenced sample consisted of PBMCs. The clonotype comes from a woman between 50 and 59 years old in good health. The CDR3 here is CSGETGKTEAFF. CDR3 in DNA: TGCAGCGGTGAAACAGGGAAAACTGAAGCTTTCTTT.